The next 4 T cell receptor beta chains were all read from a single sample in a study of T cell responses to AZD1222 COVID-19 vaccine. Data came from immunoSEQ multiplex PCR; TCRdb stores just in-frame clones and leaves some out. The data contain fewer than 120,000 clones, about 88% of them singletons. Sample: peripheral blood, taken on day 0 of AZD1222 vaccination. Source of these receptors: an adult in good health.

This chain joins TRBV5-4 and TRBJ1-6; TRBD1 might be the D (5 bases). Germline V gene sequence: CDR1 SGHNT, CDR2 YYREEE (reference sequence). V lost 7 bases, J lost 10 bases, and 15 bases lay in between. This CDR3 has 13 residues. Here the CDR3 reads CASSWGAESPLHF. The CDR3 bases are TGTGCCAGCTCGTGGGGCGCGGAATCACCCCTCCACTTT. Full variable domain (rest looked up from reference TRBV5-4 and TRBJ1-6): ETGVTQSPTHLIKTRGQQVTLRCSSQSGHNTVSWYQQALGQGPQFIFQYYREEENGRGNFPPRFSGLQFPNYSSELNVNALELDDSALYLCASSWGAESPLHFGNGTRLTVT.

The chain employs TRBV2 and TRBJ2-7, with 7 bases fitting TRBD1. The length of the CDR3 is 13 residues. Germline V gene data show CDR1 as SNHLY and CDR2 as FYNNEI. V lost 3 bases to trimming and J lost 3 bases; unmatched junction nucleotides: 2. CDR3 in amino acids: CASSEGQFYEQYF. The CDR3 coding sequence is TGTGCCAGCAGTGAGGGACAGTTCTACGAGCAGTACTTC.

The J gene is TRBJ2-7, the V gene TRBV2; D possibly matches TRBD1 or TRBD2 (6 bases each). This CDR3 spans 14 amino acids. Trimming pared 4 bases from V and 5 bases from J, leaving 15 bases between. Germline V gene lookup returns CDR1 SNHLY and CDR2 FYNNEI. The CDR3 DNA reads TGTGCCAGCAGTGGTCAAGGGGGGTTGAACGAGCAGTACTTC. This translates into CASSGQGGLNEQYF.

This sequence joins TRBV27 and TRBJ2-7; 10 bases are shared with TRBD1. Germline lookup yields CDR1 MNHEY and CDR2 SMNVEV (reference sequence). This CDR3 has 15 residues. The J segment lost 4 bases and the V segment lost 5 bases, leaving 8 bases of the junction unmatched. The CDR3 DNA reads TGTGCCAGCAGTCATTTGCCGGGACAGGGGTACGAGCAGTACTTC. It yields the protein CASSHLPGQGYEQYF.